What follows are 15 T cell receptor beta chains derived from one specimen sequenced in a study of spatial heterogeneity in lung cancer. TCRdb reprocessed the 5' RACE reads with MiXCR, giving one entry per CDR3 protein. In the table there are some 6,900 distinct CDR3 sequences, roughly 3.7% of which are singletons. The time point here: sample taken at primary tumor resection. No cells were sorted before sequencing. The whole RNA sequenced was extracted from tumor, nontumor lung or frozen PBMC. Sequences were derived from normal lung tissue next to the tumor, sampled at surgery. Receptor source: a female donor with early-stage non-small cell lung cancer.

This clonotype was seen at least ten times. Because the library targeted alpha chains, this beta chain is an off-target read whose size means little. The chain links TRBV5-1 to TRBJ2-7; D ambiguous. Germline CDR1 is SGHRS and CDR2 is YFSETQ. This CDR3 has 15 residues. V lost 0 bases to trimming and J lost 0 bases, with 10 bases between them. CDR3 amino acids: CASSLDGAPSYEQYF. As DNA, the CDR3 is TGCGCCAGCAGCTTGGACGGTGCTCCCTCCTACGAGCAGTACTTC.

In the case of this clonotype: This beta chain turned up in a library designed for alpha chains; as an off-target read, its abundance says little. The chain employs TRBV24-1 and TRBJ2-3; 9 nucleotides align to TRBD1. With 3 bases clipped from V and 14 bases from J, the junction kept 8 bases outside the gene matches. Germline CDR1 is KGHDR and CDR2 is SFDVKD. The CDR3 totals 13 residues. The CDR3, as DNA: TGTGCCACCAGTGATCGTACCGGGACAGGGATGTATTTT. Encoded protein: CATSDRTGTGMYF.

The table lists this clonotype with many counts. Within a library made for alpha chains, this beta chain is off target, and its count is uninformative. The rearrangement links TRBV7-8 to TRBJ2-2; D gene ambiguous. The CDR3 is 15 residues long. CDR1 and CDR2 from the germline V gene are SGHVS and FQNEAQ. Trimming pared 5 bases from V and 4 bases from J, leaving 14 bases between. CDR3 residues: CASSPQTVTTGELFF. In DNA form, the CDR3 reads TGTGCCAGCAGCCCACAAACAGTTACCACCGGGGAGCTGTTTTTT.

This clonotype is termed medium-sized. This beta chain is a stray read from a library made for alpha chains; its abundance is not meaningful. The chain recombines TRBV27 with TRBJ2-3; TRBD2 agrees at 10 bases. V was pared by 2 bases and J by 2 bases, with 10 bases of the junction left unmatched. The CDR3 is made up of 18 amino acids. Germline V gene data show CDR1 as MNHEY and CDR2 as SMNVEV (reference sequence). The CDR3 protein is CASSLAGQRGGSTDTQYF. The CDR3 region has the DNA TGTGCCAGCAGTTTAGCGGGTCAGCGGGGGGGGTCCACAGATACGCAGTATTTT.

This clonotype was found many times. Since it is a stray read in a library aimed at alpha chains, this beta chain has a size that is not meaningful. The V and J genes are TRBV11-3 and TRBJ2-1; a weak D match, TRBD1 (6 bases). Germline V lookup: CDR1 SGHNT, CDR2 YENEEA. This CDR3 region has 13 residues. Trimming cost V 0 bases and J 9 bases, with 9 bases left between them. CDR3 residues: CASSLEQGTEQFF. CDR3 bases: TGTGCCAGCAGCTTAGAACAGGGTACTGAGCAGTTCTTC.

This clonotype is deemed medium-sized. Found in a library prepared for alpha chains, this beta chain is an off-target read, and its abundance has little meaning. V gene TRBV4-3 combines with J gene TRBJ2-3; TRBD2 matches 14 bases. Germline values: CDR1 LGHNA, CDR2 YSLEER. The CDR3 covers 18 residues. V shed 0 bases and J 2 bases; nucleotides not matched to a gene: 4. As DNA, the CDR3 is TGCGCCAGCAGCCAAGATTGGGGACTAGCGGGGGTCACAGATACGCAGTATTTT. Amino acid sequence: CASSQDWGLAGVTDTQYF.

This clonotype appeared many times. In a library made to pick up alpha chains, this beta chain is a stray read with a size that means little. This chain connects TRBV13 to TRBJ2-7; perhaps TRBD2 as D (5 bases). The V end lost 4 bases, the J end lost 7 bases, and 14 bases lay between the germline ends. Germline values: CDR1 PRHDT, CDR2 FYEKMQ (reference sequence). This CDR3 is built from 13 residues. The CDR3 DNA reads TGTGCCAGCAGCTCTGGACGGGGTGAGGAGCAGTACTTC. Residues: CASSSGRGEEQYF.

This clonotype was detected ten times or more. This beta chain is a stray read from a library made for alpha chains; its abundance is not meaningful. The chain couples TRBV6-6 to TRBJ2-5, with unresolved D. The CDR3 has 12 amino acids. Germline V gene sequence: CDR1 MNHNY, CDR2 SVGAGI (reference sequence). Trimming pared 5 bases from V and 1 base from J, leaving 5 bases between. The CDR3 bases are TGTGCCAGCAGTCCCCCCCAAGAGACCCAGTACTTC. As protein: CASSPPQETQYF.

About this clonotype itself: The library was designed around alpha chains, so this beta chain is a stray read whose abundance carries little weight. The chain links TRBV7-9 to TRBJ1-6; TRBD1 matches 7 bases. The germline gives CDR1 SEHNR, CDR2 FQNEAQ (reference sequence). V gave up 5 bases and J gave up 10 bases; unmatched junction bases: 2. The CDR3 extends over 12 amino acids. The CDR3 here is CASSGDRSPLHF. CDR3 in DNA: TGTGCCAGCAGCGGGGACAGATCACCCCTCCACTTT.

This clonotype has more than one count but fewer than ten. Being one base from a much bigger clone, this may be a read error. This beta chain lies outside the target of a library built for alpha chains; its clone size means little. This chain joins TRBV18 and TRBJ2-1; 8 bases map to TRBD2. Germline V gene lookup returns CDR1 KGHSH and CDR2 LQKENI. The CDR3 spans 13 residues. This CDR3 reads CVSSDGGAPEQFF. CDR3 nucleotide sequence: TGTGTCAGCTCAGACGGGGGGGCCCCGGAGCAGTTCTTC.

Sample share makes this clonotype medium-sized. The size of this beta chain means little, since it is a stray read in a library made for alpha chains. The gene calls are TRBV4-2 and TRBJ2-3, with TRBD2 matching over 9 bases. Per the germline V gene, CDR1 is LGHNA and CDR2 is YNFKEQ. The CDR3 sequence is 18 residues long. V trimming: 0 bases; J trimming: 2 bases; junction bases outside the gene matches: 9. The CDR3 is CASSQEVGVAGVTDTQYF. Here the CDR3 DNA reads TGTGCCAGCAGCCAAGAGGTCGGGGTAGCGGGAGTCACAGATACGCAGTATTTT.

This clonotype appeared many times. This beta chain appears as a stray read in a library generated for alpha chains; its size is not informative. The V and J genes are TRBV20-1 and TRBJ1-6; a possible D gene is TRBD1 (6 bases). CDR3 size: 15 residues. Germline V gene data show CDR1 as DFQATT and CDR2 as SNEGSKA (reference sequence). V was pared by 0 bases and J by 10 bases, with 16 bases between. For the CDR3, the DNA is TGCAGTGCTAGAGATTATCGGGGTACAGGGTCACCCCTCCACTTT. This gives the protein CSARDYRGTGSPLHF.

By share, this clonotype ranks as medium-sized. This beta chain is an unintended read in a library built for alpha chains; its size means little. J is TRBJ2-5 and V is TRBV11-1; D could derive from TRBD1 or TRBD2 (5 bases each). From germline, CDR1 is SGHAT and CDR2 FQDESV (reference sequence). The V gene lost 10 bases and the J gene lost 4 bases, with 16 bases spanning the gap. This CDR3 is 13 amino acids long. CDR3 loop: CATRRGPGETQYF. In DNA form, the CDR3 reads TGTGCCACCCGCCGGGGCCCCGGAGAGACCCAGTACTTC.

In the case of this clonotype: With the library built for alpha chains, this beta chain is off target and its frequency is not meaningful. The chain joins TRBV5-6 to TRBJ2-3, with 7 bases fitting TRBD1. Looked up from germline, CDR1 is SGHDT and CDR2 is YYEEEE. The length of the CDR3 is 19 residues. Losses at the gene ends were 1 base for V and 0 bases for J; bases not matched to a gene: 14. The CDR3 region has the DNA TGTGCCAGCAGCTTGAGTTCAGTCGGGACAGCTACTAGCACAGATACGCAGTATTTT. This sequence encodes CASSLSSVGTATSTDTQYF.

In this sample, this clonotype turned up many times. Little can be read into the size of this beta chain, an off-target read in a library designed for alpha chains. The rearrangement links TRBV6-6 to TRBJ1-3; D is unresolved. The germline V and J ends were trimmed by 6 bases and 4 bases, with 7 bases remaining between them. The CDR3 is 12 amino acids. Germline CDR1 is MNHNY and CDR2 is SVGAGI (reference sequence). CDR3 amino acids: CASSGPGNTIYF. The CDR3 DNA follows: TGTGCCAGCAGCGGGCCCGGAAACACCATATATTTT.